This entry concerns a single TCR beta chain. Its antigen is still unknown. The CDR3 contains 15 residues. These data are taken from a study of T cell responses to AZD1222 COVID-19 vaccine. Study observations and caveats: Vaccine-associated CD4 TCRs ranged over spike, dominating at 160-218 and 743-854. The donor group comprised mostly white British people and more females; the analysis possibly underestimated clonal diversity.

Sequenced by immunoSEQ multiplex PCR; TCRdb stores in-frame clones only, minus some. The sample records around 120,000 clones, around 90% being singletons. This clonotype was obtained from an adult in good health. This specimen consisted of peripheral blood, obtained on day 0 of MenACWY control vaccination. The genes are TRBV21-1 and TRBJ2-2; the D segment call TRBD1 is taken from the table without a DNA check. TRBV21-1 represents a pseudogene. CDR3: CASSKQATQCGELFF. For the CDR3, the DNA is TGTGCCAGCAGCAAACAGGCCACACAATGCGGGGAGCTGTTTTTT.